These 29 T cell receptor beta chains originate from one sample sequenced in a study of T cells after somatic rescue of genetic block (dated by TCRdb to about 2020). To prepare the library, the immunoSEQ multiplex PCR assay was applied. Here the immuneACCESS table is served through TCRdb, limited to in-frame sequences with V and J called. Missing clones are a known gap in these copies; in checked studies unresolved V genes cover under half, and the rest lacks a known reason. The sample has roughly 92,000 clones on record, just under 90% of them singletons. Around 1.5% of the sample is in the top ten clones. The material sequenced was peripheral blood mononuclear cells (PBMCs). The receptors shown here come from a woman aged 18-29 years.

This clone was detected once. CDR3: CASSLQRQPQHF. The CDR3 DNA is TGTGCCAGCAGTCTACAGCGTCAGCCCCAGCATTTT. The chain employs TRBV28 and TRBJ1-5; D is unclear. The germline V gene encodes CDR1 MDHEN and CDR2 SYDVKM. V lost 5 bases, J lost 6 bases, and 8 bases lay in between. The CDR3 covers 12 residues.

CDR3 DNA sequence: TGTGCCAGCAGCCTTGAGGGGGCTCGGGGCTACACCTTC. Protein: CASSLEGARGYTF. The chain uses TRBV7-9 and TRBJ1-2, with 7 bases lining up with TRBD1. The CDR3 extends over 13 amino acids. The V gene's germline CDR1 is SEHNR and CDR2 FQNEAQ (reference sequence). The V gene end was trimmed by 5 bases and the J gene end by 8 bases; junction bases not matched to a gene: 8.

The gene calls are TRBV7-2 and TRBJ2-2, with 7 nucleotides matching TRBD1. Per the germline V gene, CDR1 is SGHTA and CDR2 is FQGNSA. This CDR3 has 16 amino acids. The V and J ends lost 5 bases and 6 bases, in that order; junction bases with no gene match: 12. CDR3 region: CASSRQTGEKSGELFF. The CDR3 coding sequence is TGTGCCAGCAGCCGGCAAACAGGGGAGAAGTCCGGGGAGCTGTTTTTT.

The chain uses TRBV18 and TRBJ1-1, with 8 nucleotides matching TRBD1. The CDR3 loop spans 16 amino acids. J gave up 1 base and V 0 bases, and 4 bases lay outside the gene matches. Germline V gene data show CDR1 as KGHSH and CDR2 as LQKENI. This chain's CDR3 is CASSPPKTGANTEAFF. CDR3 DNA sequence: TGTGCCAGCTCACCACCGAAGACAGGGGCGAACACTGAAGCTTTCTTT.

The chain recombines TRBV9 with TRBJ1-1; a possible D gene is TRBD1 (5 bases). The CDR3 contains 14 residues. Germline V gene sequence: CDR1 SGDLS, CDR2 YYNGEE. The V and J ends lost 3 bases and 3 bases respectively, with 12 bases between them. The CDR3 loop is CASSAGPRYTEAFF. CDR3 sequence (DNA): TGTGCCAGCAGCGCGGGACCGAGGTACACTGAAGCTTTCTTT.

V usage is TRBV29-1 and J usage is TRBJ1-1; TRBD1 agrees at 8 bases. CDR1 SQVTM and CDR2 ANQGSEA come from the germline V gene. Unmatched junction bases numbered 11, after V lost 0 bases and J lost 11 bases. This CDR3 is 14 amino acids long. The CDR3 coding sequence is TGCAGCGTTGAAGATCCCGACAGGGGTAAGCCGGCTTTCTTT. It yields the protein CSVEDPDRGKPAFF.

This chain uses TRBV19 with TRBJ1-3; 10 positions match TRBD1. The CDR3 runs to 15 residues. Trimming took 11 bases from V and 3 from J; bases not matched to a gene: 10. CDR1 is LNHDA, CDR2 SQIVND, per germline (reference sequence). The CDR3 DNA reads as TGTGCCGCCGAGGGACAGGGGAAGGGTGGAAACACCATATATTTT. It yields the protein CAAEGQGKGGNTIYF. The complete variable domain, with remaining parts taken from reference TRBV19 and TRBJ1-3, reads DGGITQSPKYLFRKEGQNVTLSCEQNLNHDAMYWYRQDPGQGLRLIYYSQIVNDFQKGDIAEGYSVSREKKESFPLTVTSAQKNPTAFYLCAAEGQGKGGNTIYFGEGSWLTVV.

V and J are TRBV27 and TRBJ1-5; maybe TRBD1 (5 bases). The CDR3 runs 16 residues. Trimming took off 1 base at V and 5 bases at J, with 15 bases between the two ends. Germline CDR1 and CDR2: MNHEY and SMNVEV (reference sequence). CDR3 residues: CASSLLGGVKDQPQHF. The CDR3 DNA sequence: TGTGCCAGCAGTTTATTGGGGGGAGTAAAGGATCAGCCCCAGCATTTT.

J is TRBJ1-5 and V is TRBV28, with a possible D match to TRBD1 (5 bases). Germline V gene lookup returns CDR1 MDHEN and CDR2 SYDVKM. CDR3 length: 15 amino acids. V lost 2 bases and J lost 6, with 14 bases in between. The CDR3 is CASSLGGNLGQPQHF. CDR3 in DNA: TGTGCCAGCAGTTTAGGGGGGAACCTCGGTCAGCCCCAGCATTTT.

This chain links TRBV28 with TRBJ2-3; D is undetermined. Germline V CDR1 and CDR2: MDHEN, SYDVKM. This CDR3 has 11 amino acids. The ends were cut back, 5 bases at V and 4 bases at J, with 4 bases in the middle. The CDR3: CASSIPDTQYF. The CDR3 bases are TGTGCCAGCAGTATTCCAGATACGCAGTATTTT.

The CDR3 sequence: CSVATDRSSGNTIYF. CDR3 DNA: TGCAGCGTGGCTACGGACAGGAGCTCTGGAAACACCATATATTTT. The chain has TRBV29-1 and TRBJ1-3; 7 bases map to TRBD1. This CDR3 has 15 residues. The V and J ends lost 6 bases and 0 bases, in that order; junction bases with no gene match: 8. Per the germline V gene, CDR1 is SQVTM and CDR2 is ANQGSEA.

The chain recombines TRBV2 with TRBJ1-6, with 7 bases lining up with TRBD1. Trimming took 5 bases from V and 7 from J; bases not matched to a gene: 2. The CDR3 contains 13 residues. Germline V gene sequence: CDR1 SNHLY, CDR2 FYNNEI. The CDR3 here is CASSLTGNSPLHF. DNA of the CDR3: TGTGCCAGCAGTCTGACAGGGAATTCACCCCTCCACTTT.

The chain links TRBV4-1 to TRBJ2-1; possibly TRBD1 for D (6 bases). CDR1 and CDR2 from the germline V gene are MGHRA and YSYEKL. The V and J ends lost 1 base and 0 bases respectively, with 10 bases between them. The CDR3 has 16 amino acids. The CDR3 DNA reads TGCGCCAGCAGCCAAGGACAGGCCCTCTCCTACAATGAGCAGTTCTTC. Its translation is CASSQGQALSYNEQFF.

The rearrangement joins TRBV4-2 to TRBJ2-2; 8 bases align to TRBD2. CDR1 and CDR2 (germline): LGHNA, YNFKEQ. V dropped 6 bases and J dropped 6; count of bases not matched to a gene: 9. This CDR3 has 15 amino acids. The CDR3 reads CASRPGAGGPGELFF. CDR3 nucleotides: TGTGCCAGCAGGCCTGGGGCGGGGGGCCCCGGGGAGCTGTTTTTT.

This clone was seen just once. The chain links TRBV28 to TRBJ2-7, with a possible D match to TRBD2 (6 bases). Trimming left V 6 bases short and J 2 bases short, with 14 bases between. In germline, CDR1 is MDHEN, CDR2 SYDVKM. The CDR3 runs to 14 residues. CDR3 in DNA: TGTGCCAGCAGGTCGCCCGGGGGACCCTACGAGCAGTACTTC. Translating it yields CASRSPGGPYEQYF.

The V gene is TRBV7-9, the J gene TRBJ2-3; D gene uncertain. The germline gives CDR1 SEHNR, CDR2 FQNEAQ (reference sequence). Deletions cut 3 bases from V and 2 bases from J, with 18 bases between. CDR3 size: 17 residues. CDR3 coding DNA: TGTGCCAGCAGCTTTCCGACGGTGAGGTCCCCCACAGATACGCAGTATTTT. It translates to CASSFPTVRSPTDTQYF.

The rearrangement joins TRBV6-5 to TRBJ2-3, with TRBD2 matching 12 bases. This CDR3 has 16 amino acids. J lost 5 bases, V lost 0 bases, and 3 bases had no gene match. Germline V gene sequence: CDR1 MNHEY, CDR2 SVGAGI. The CDR3 DNA reads TGTGCCAGCAGTTACTCGACTAGCGGGAGAGGAGATACGCAGTATTTT. Translating gives CASSYSTSGRGDTQYF.

The chain employs TRBV27 and TRBJ1-5; the D is unclear. The CDR3 totals 14 residues. Germline loops: CDR1 MNHEY, CDR2 SMNVEV (reference sequence). V lost 5 bases and J 3 bases, leaving 11 bases between the germline ends. The DNA for the CDR3 is TGTGCCAGCAGTCCATTGGACTACAATCAGCCCCAGCATTTT. It translates to CASSPLDYNQPQHF.

The rearrangement uses TRBV10-1 and TRBJ2-5, with 9 bases aligning to TRBD1. Germline CDR1 reads WNHNN; CDR2 reads SYGVQD (reference sequence). Trimming at V came to 8 bases and at J to 2 bases, leaving 15 bases not matched to a gene. The CDR3 sequence is 17 residues long. The CDR3 DNA is TGCGCCAGCCGTCCCGGGACAGGGAACCCGGGGCAAGAGACCCAGTACTTC. This sequence encodes CASRPGTGNPGQETQYF.

A few counts support this clone. The chain links TRBV28 to TRBJ1-5; D is undetermined. Germline-derived CDR1 and CDR2 are MDHEN and SYDVKM. The CDR3 consists of 11 residues. Trimming cost V 4 bases and J 5 bases, with 3 bases left between them. The CDR3 nucleotides are TGTGCCAGCAGTTCTGATCAGCCCCAGCATTTT. The encoded protein is CASSSDQPQHF.

The gene calls are TRBV21-1 and TRBJ2-2; the DNA was not compared with TRBD2, the D call given in the table. TRBV21-1 has pseudogene status. The CDR3 spans 12 residues. CDR3 in amino acids: CARGANSGELFF. Here the CDR3 DNA reads TGTGCCCGGGGGGCTAACTCCGGGGAGCTGTTTTTT.

The J gene is TRBJ1-6, the V gene TRBV11-2; TRBD1 matches 10 bases. V gave up 4 bases and J gave up 8 bases; unmatched junction bases: 17. Germline CDR1 reads SGHAT; CDR2 reads FQNNGV. CDR3 length equals 19 residues. The CDR3 DNA sequence: TGTGCCAGCAGCTCCTACCGGGACAGGGGAGGCATGGGTTATTCACCCCTCCACTTT. Protein: CASSSYRDRGGMGYSPLHF.

The gene calls are TRBV5-1 and TRBJ2-5; TRBD2 matches 10 bases. The germline V gene has CDR1 SGHRS and CDR2 YFSETQ. V gave up 2 bases and J gave up 5 bases; unmatched junction bases: 12. The CDR3 totals 17 residues. The CDR3 sequence: CASSFGTSALRVETQYF. In DNA form, the CDR3 reads TGCGCCAGCAGCTTCGGGACTAGCGCACTCAGGGTGGAGACCCAGTACTTC.

V and J are TRBV4-1 and TRBJ2-1; 10 nucleotides agree with TRBD2. The CDR3 contains 17 residues. V lost 3 bases to trimming and J lost 8 bases; unmatched junction nucleotides: 13. Germline V gene sequence: CDR1 MGHRA, CDR2 YSYEKL. CDR3: CASSHPLSGRGRDEQFF. CDR3 in DNA: TGCGCCAGCAGCCACCCCCTCAGCGGGAGGGGTAGAGATGAGCAGTTCTTC.

The V gene is TRBV29-1, the J gene TRBJ2-7, with D maybe TRBD1 (6 bases). The CDR3 runs 12 residues. Trimming shortened V by 7 bases and J by 9 bases, and 19 bases separated the two germline ends. Germline CDR1 is SQVTM and CDR2 is ANQGSEA. The CDR3 sequence: CSARGSTERQYF. CDR3 nucleotides: TGCAGCGCCAGGGGCTCGACTGAACGGCAGTACTTC.

The count of this clone is one. The chain recombines TRBV28 with TRBJ1-3; D unresolved. The germline CDR1 and CDR2 sequences are MDHEN and SYDVKM. V was pared by 7 bases and J by 0 bases, with 10 bases between. The CDR3 is 14 amino acids. The CDR3 loop is CASIGSDSGNTIYF. The CDR3 bases are TGTGCCAGCATAGGATCGGACTCTGGAAACACCATATATTTT.

This rearrangement joins TRBV7-6 to TRBJ1-1; perhaps TRBD1 as D (6 bases). V gave up 5 bases and J gave up 5 bases, with 15 bases separating them. Germline V gene lookup returns CDR1 SGHVS and CDR2 FNYEAQ. This CDR3 is 14 amino acids long. The DNA for the CDR3 is TGTGCCAGCAGCCGCGGGGGCAGGGGTACTGAAGCTTTCTTT. It yields the protein CASSRGGRGTEAFF. Supplemented by reference TRBV7-6 and TRBJ1-1, the full variable domain reads GAGVSQSPRYKVTKRGQDVALRCDPISGHVSLYWYRQALGQGPEFLTYFNYEAQQDKSGLPNDRFSAERPEGSISTLTIQRTEQRDSAMYRCASSRGGRGTEAFFGQGTRLTVV.

V and J are TRBV6-5 and TRBJ1-1, with a weak D call TRBD1 (6 bases). The CDR3 runs 14 residues. V lost 7 bases and J 1 base, leaving 13 bases between the germline ends. Germline CDR1 is MNHEY and CDR2 is SVGAGI. The CDR3 DNA is TGTGCCAGCACCGTCGGACAGCAGAACACTGAAGCTTTCTTT. Protein sequence: CASTVGQQNTEAFF.

This clone was detected only once. The same CDR3 arises from other DNA sequences in this sample as well. The chain carries TRBV18 and TRBJ1-2, with D perhaps TRBD1 (5 bases). Trimming removed 6 bases at V and 2 bases at J, with 10 bases between. There are 13 residues in the CDR3. CDR1 and CDR2 from the germline V gene are KGHSH and LQKENI. The CDR3 DNA is TGTGCCAGCTCCCCCGGGGACAACTATGGCTACACCTTC. Translation: CASSPGDNYGYTF.